The subject of this entry is one T cell receptor (beta chain). What it binds is not known. The CDR3 end shows no conserved phenylalanine or tryptophan, and so a read error is likely. The sample comes from a study of cytomegalovirus exposure and HLA in healthy donors. Germline loops: CDR1 SGHTA, CDR2 FQGNSA. The CDR3 sequence is 12 residues long. The J segment lost 3 bases and the V segment lost 7 bases, leaving 3 bases of the junction unmatched. Overall study findings and caveats: There were reportedly fewer N-insertions in an Asian-associated ancestry cluster than the roughly 700-donor mean, in a later analysis.

It was with 60 Vbeta and 13 Jbeta primers that the PCR ran. Using immunoSEQ multiplex PCR, the repertoire was profiled, and TCRdb retains in-frame clones only, with some absent. The sample shows over 85,000 clones, over 60% of them seen only once. The source is a female donor in good health and CMV-seronegative. Source material: PBMCs. The chain uses TRBV7-2 and TRBJ2-7, with 7 bases fitting TRBD1. The CDR3 nucleotides are TGTGCCAGCACCCGGACAGGCTACGAGCAGTACCTC. Translated: CASTRTGYEQYL.